Listed below are T cell receptor beta chains from one sample, sequenced in a study of blood T cell repertoires in COVID-19. Clones were read by immunoSEQ multiplex PCR, and TCRdb kept only the in-frame ones, dropping some. The repertoire has 250,000 to 300,000 clones, more than 85% of them found once; the top ten carry less than 4%. The sample taken for sequencing was peripheral blood. The receptors originated from a man younger than 35 with active or convalescent COVID-19. The CDR3 runs from the conserved cysteine through the conserved F or W. The D gene is left open where the match is weak. Clone size, where shown, is once, few, many, or a class for clones that have expanded.

clone_size: .
j_call: TRBJ1-2
v_call: TRBV5-1
cdr3_length: 15
d_call: .
cdr3_nt: TGCGCCAGCAGCGAACGTCCCGAACAGAGATATGGCTACACCTTC
cdr3_aa: CASSERPEQRYGYTF

clone_size: .
j_call: TRBJ1-5
v_call: TRBV19
cdr3_length: 14
d_call: TRBD1
cdr3_nt: TGTGCCAGTAGTGTCTGGGACAGGGGAGCCGAGGTACATTTT
cdr3_aa: CASSVWDRGAEVHF

clone_size: .
j_call: TRBJ2-2
v_call: TRBV27
cdr3_length: 15
d_call: TRBD1
cdr3_nt: TGTGCCAGTAAGAAGGGACAGGGGTTGACCGGGGAGCTGTTTTTT
cdr3_aa: CASKKGQGLTGELFF

clone_size: .
j_call: TRBJ1-4
v_call: TRBV6-6
cdr3_length: 14
d_call: .
cdr3_nt: TGTGCCAGCAACCGGGACTCCGCAAATGAAAAACTGTTTTTT
cdr3_aa: CASNRDSANEKLFF

clone_size: .
j_call: TRBJ1-6
v_call: TRBV18
cdr3_length: 16
d_call: TRBD1
cdr3_nt: TGTGCCAGCTCACCTCGTGGGACAGGGGACAATTCACCCCTCCACTTT
cdr3_aa: CASSPRGTGDNSPLHF

clone_size: .
j_call: TRBJ2-3
v_call: TRBV7-9
cdr3_length: 15
d_call: .
cdr3_nt: TGTGCCAGCACCCCTCCAGGGGAAAGCACAGATACGCAGTATTTT
cdr3_aa: CASTPPGESTDTQYF

clone_size: once
j_call: TRBJ2-2
v_call: TRBV7-3
cdr3_length: 13
d_call: .
cdr3_nt: TGTGCCAGCAGCCCCCCCGGGACCGGGGAGCTGTTTTTT
cdr3_aa: CASSPPGTGELFF

clone_size: few
j_call: TRBJ1-5
v_call: TRBV2
cdr3_length: 16
d_call: .
cdr3_nt: TGTGCCAGCAGTGAAATAGGGGGGGTTATCAATCAGCCCCAGCATTTT
cdr3_aa: CASSEIGGVINQPQHF

clone_size: .
j_call: TRBJ1-2
v_call: TRBV4-2
cdr3_length: 18
d_call: .
cdr3_nt: TGTGCCAGCAGCCAAGTCCCACCACAGGGAAACCGAATTCATGGCTACACCTTC
cdr3_aa: CASSQVPPQGNRIHGYTF

clone_size: .
j_call: TRBJ2-1
v_call: TRBV27
cdr3_length: 14
d_call: TRBD2
cdr3_nt: TGTGCCAGCAGTTCGGGGGGTTCACTCAATGAGCAGTTCTTC
cdr3_aa: CASSSGGSLNEQFF

clone_size: .
j_call: TRBJ1-4
v_call: TRBV9
cdr3_length: 12
d_call: TRBD1
cdr3_nt: TGTGCCAGCGGGACAGGGGGAGAAAAACTGTTTTTT
cdr3_aa: CASGTGGEKLFF

clone_size: once
j_call: TRBJ2-7
v_call: TRBV6-1
cdr3_length: 11
d_call: .
cdr3_nt: TGTGCCAGCAGTGACCGCTACGAGCAGTACTTC
cdr3_aa: CASSDRYEQYF

clone_size: .
j_call: TRBJ2-7
v_call: TRBV6-5
cdr3_length: 12
d_call: .
cdr3_nt: TGTGCCAGCAGTTCGCTACAGGGCTGGCAGTACTTC
cdr3_aa: CASSSLQGWQYF

clone_size: .
j_call: TRBJ1-6
v_call: TRBV7-9
cdr3_length: 12
d_call: .
cdr3_nt: TGTGCCAGCAGCTTAGCGCCCGGACCCCTCCACTTT
cdr3_aa: CASSLAPGPLHF

clone_size: once
j_call: TRBJ2-5
v_call: TRBV6-5
cdr3_length: 14
d_call: TRBD1
cdr3_nt: TGTGCCAGCAGGGGGGGACAGGGATTAGAGACCCAGTACTTC
cdr3_aa: CASRGGQGLETQYF

clone_size: .
j_call: TRBJ2-7
v_call: TRBV13
cdr3_length: 13
d_call: TRBD1
cdr3_nt: TGTGCCAGCACCCTCGACAGGGGCTACGAGCAGTACTTC
cdr3_aa: CASTLDRGYEQYF

clone_size: .
j_call: TRBJ2-1
v_call: TRBV3-1/TRBV3-2
cdr3_length: 13
d_call: .
cdr3_nt: TGTGCCAGCAGCCAATCTTTAGACTCTGAGCAGTTCTTC
cdr3_aa: CASSQSLDSEQFF

clone_size: .
j_call: TRBJ2-5
v_call: TRBV5-4
cdr3_length: 13
d_call: .
cdr3_nt: TGTGCCAGCAGCTTTACTAGCCAGGAGACCCAGTACTTC
cdr3_aa: CASSFTSQETQYF

clone_size: once
j_call: TRBJ2-1
v_call: TRBV7-9
cdr3_length: 13
d_call: .
cdr3_nt: TGTGCCAGCAGCTTAGGGGAGTACAATGAGCAGTTCTTC
cdr3_aa: CASSLGEYNEQFF

clone_size: .
j_call: TRBJ2-3
v_call: TRBV1
cdr3_length: 19
d_call: .
cdr3_nt: TGCACCAGCAGCCAAGGGGCCCATGTTCGGGGAGAACTAGAGGATACGCAGTATTTT
cdr3_aa: CTSSQGAHVRGELEDTQYF

clone_size: .
j_call: TRBJ1-1
v_call: TRBV2
cdr3_length: 15
d_call: .
cdr3_nt: TGTGCCAGCAGTGAAGTTTTAGGGGGGGCCACTGAAGCTTTCTTT
cdr3_aa: CASSEVLGGATEAFF

clone_size: .
j_call: TRBJ1-1
v_call: TRBV25-1
cdr3_length: 16
d_call: .
cdr3_nt: TGTGCCAGCAGTGAAAGTCTTTCCGGCAGGGTCACTGAAGCTTTCTTT
cdr3_aa: CASSESLSGRVTEAFF

clone_size: .
j_call: TRBJ1-6
v_call: TRBV6-4
cdr3_length: 19
d_call: TRBD1
cdr3_nt: TGTGCCAGCAGTGACGGGGGACAGGGGTACTCTCGGGCTAATTCACCCCTCCACTTT
cdr3_aa: CASSDGGQGYSRANSPLHF

clone_size: .
j_call: TRBJ2-1
v_call: TRBV5-6
cdr3_length: 16
d_call: TRBD2
cdr3_nt: TGTGCCAGCAGCTTGGCCGGGACTAGCGGGAGCAATGAGCAGTTCTTC
cdr3_aa: CASSLAGTSGSNEQFF

clone_size: once
j_call: TRBJ2-3
v_call: TRBV4-1
cdr3_length: 16
d_call: TRBD2
cdr3_nt: TGCGCCAGCAGCCAGTGGACTAGCGGGGGCTCCGGGTCGCAGTATTTT
cdr3_aa: CASSQWTSGGSGSQYF

clone_size: .
j_call: TRBJ1-5
v_call: TRBV18
cdr3_length: 12
d_call: .
cdr3_nt: TGTGCCAGCCCGGGGGTTCAGCAGCCCCAGCATTTT
cdr3_aa: CASPGVQQPQHF

clone_size: .
j_call: TRBJ2-7
v_call: TRBV7-3
cdr3_length: 13
d_call: .
cdr3_nt: TGTGCCAGCAGCTTAGACAGGCAAGACGAGCAGTACTTC
cdr3_aa: CASSLDRQDEQYF

clone_size: .
j_call: TRBJ1-1
v_call: TRBV11-3
cdr3_length: 14
d_call: .
cdr3_nt: TGTGCCAGCAGCTCCCACACAGGGAACACTGAAGCTTTCTTT
cdr3_aa: CASSSHTGNTEAFF

clone_size: .
j_call: TRBJ1-6
v_call: TRBV7-9
cdr3_length: 15
d_call: .
cdr3_nt: TGTGCCAGCAGCTTACCGGGAGACTATAATTCACCCCTCCACTTT
cdr3_aa: CASSLPGDYNSPLHF

clone_size: few
j_call: TRBJ2-6
v_call: TRBV5-4
cdr3_length: 15
d_call: .
cdr3_nt: TGTGCCAGCAGTTCTACAGAAACTGGGGCCAACGTCCTGACTTTC
cdr3_aa: CASSSTETGANVLTF

clone_size: .
j_call: TRBJ2-7
v_call: TRBV6-5
cdr3_length: 13
d_call: .
cdr3_nt: TGTGCCAGCGCGCTACAGGGTTCCCACGAGCAGTACTTC
cdr3_aa: CASALQGSHEQYF

clone_size: .
j_call: TRBJ1-1
v_call: TRBV5-1
cdr3_length: 13
d_call: TRBD1
cdr3_nt: TGCGCCAGCAGCCGGACAGGGAACACTGAAGCTTTCTTT
cdr3_aa: CASSRTGNTEAFF

clone_size: .
j_call: TRBJ1-2
v_call: TRBV4-2
cdr3_length: 14
d_call: .
cdr3_nt: TGTGCCAGCAGCCAAGAGGGAGGGGATGGGGGCTACACCTTC
cdr3_aa: CASSQEGGDGGYTF